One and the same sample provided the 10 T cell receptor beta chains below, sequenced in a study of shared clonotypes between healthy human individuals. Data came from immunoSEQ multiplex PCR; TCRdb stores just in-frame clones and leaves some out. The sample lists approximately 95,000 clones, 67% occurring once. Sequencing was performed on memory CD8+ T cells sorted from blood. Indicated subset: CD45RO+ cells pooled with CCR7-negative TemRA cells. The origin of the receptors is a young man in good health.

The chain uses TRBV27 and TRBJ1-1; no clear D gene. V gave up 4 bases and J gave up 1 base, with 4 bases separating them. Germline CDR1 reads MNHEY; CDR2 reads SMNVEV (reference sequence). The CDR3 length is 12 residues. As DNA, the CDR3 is TGTGCCAGCAGTTCTTGGAACACTGAAGCTTTCTTT. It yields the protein CASSSWNTEAFF.

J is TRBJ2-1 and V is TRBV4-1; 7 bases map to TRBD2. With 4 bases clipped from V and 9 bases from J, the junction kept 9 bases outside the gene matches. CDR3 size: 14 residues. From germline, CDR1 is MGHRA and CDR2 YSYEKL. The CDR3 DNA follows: TGCGCCAGCAGCCTCCCCCGGACTAGTGGTGAGCAGTTCTTC. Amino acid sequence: CASSLPRTSGEQFF.

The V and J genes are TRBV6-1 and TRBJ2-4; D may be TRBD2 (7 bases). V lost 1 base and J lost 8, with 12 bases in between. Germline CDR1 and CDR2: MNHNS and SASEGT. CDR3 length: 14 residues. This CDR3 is CASSEGVGGHIQYF. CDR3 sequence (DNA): TGTGCCAGCAGTGAAGGCGTGGGGGGGCACATTCAGTACTTC.

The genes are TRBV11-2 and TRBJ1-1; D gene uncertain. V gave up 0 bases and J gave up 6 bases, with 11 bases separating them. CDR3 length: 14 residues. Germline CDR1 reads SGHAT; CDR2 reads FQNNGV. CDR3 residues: CASSLDLNGAEAFF. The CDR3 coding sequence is TGTGCCAGCAGCTTAGATCTAAACGGCGCTGAAGCTTTCTTT.

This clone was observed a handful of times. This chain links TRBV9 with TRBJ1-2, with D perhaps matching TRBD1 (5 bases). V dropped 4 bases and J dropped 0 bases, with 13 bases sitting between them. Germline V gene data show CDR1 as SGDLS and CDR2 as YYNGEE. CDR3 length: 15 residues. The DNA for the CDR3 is TGTGCCAGCAGCCCCCGGGACCGAACTAACTATGGCTACACCTTC. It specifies CASSPRDRTNYGYTF.

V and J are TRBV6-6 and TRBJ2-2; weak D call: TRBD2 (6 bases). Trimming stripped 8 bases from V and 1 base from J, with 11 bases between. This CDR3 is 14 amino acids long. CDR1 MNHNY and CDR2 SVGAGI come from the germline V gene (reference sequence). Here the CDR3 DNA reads TGTGCCAGCTCCCTCGGGAGGAACACCGGGGAGCTGTTTTTT. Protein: CASSLGRNTGELFF.

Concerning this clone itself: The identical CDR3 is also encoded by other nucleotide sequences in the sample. The CDR3 coding sequence is TGCGCCAGCAGCCCATACAGGTTGGGGAACACTGAAGCTTTCTTT. Its protein product is CASSPYRLGNTEAFF. V usage is TRBV5-1 and J usage is TRBJ1-1, with D perhaps matching TRBD1 (5 bases). The V and J ends lost 4 bases and 1 base respectively, with 14 bases between them. The CDR3 covers 15 residues. Germline CDR1 is SGHRS and CDR2 is YFSETQ. Looking up the rest from reference TRBV5-1 and TRBJ1-1 gives the full variable domain: KAGVTQTPRYLIKTRGQQVTLSCSPISGHRSVSWYQQTPGQGLQFLFEYFSETQRNKGNFPGRFSGRQFSNSRSEMNVSTLELGDSALYLCASSPYRLGNTEAFFGQGTRLTVV.

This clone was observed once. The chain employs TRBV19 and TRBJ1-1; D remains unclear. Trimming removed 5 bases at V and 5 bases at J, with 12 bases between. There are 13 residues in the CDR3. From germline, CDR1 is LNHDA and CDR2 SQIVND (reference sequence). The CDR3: CASSAILETEAFF. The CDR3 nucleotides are TGTGCCAGTAGTGCCATACTGGAGACTGAAGCTTTCTTT. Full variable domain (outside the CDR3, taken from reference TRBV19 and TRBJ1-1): DGGITQSPKYLFRKEGQNVTLSCEQNLNHDAMYWYRQDPGQGLRLIYYSQIVNDFQKGDIAEGYSVSREKKESFPLTVTSAQKNPTAFYLCASSAILETEAFFGQGTRLTVV.

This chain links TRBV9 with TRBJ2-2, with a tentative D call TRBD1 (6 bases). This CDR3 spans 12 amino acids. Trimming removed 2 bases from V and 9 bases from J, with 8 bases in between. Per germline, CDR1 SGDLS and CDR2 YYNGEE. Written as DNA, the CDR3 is TGTGCCAGCAGCGTCCAGGGGCGGGAGCTGTTTTTT. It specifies CASSVQGRELFF.

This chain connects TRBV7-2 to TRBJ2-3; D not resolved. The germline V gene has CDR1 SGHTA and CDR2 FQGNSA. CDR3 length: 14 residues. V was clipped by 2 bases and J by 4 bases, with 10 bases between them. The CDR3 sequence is CASSLIPLSDTQYF. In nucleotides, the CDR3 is TGTGCCAGCAGCTTAATTCCGCTCTCAGATACGCAGTATTTT.